This TCR beta chain was captured by sequencing in a study of post-analysis software for immune sequencing data. Unique-molecular-identifier-tagged TCR beta cDNA libraries were used. Each CDR3 protein is one row after TCRdb ran MiXCR on the PCR reads. Of about 820,000 distinct CDR3 sequences listed, approximately 53% were seen once; the top ten hold approximately 4.3%. Notes on the study in general: Patients used about 5 TRBV segments, including TRBV5-6, TRBV5-1 and TRBV20-1, more often than controls.

This clonotype was recorded a few times. The antigen remains unidentified. The CDR3 contains 13 residues. V was trimmed by 3 bases and J by 4 bases, leaving 10 bases between them. Germline CDR1 DFQATT, CDR2 SNEGSKA (reference sequence). The receptor was derived from a girl aged 10 to 17 with multiple sclerosis. The chain joins TRBV20-1 to TRBJ1-5; D gene ambiguous. The sequenced material came from blood. CDR3 bases: TGCAGTGCTAGGGCCAACGGAAATCAGCCCCAGCATTTT. Its protein product is CSARANGNQPQHF.